The 3 T cell receptor beta chains below were found in one sample sequenced in a study of OX40 agonist ivuxolimab in advanced cancers. Repertoires were generated with immunoSEQ multiplex PCR, while TCRdb's copy carries only in-frame clones and drops some. The sample carries 90,000 to 150,000 clones, 85% to 90% recorded once. The sequenced sample was CD4+ or CD8+ T cells sorted from blood, obtained in a trial of the OX40 agonist ivuxolimab. The source is an adult with an advanced solid tumor such as melanoma, head and neck, liver or kidney cancer.

This sequence joins TRBV15 and TRBJ2-7; D call uncertain. The V end was cut by 0 bases, the J end by 2 bases, with 11 bases between. CDR3 length equals 15 residues. Per germline, CDR1 LNHNV and CDR2 YYDKDF (reference sequence). CDR3 in DNA: TGTGCCACCAGCAGAGATCTGACCTCTACCTACGAGCAGTACTTC. Its protein product is CATSRDLTSTYEQYF. Full variable domain (outside the CDR3, taken from reference TRBV15 and TRBJ2-7): DAMVIQNPRYQVTQFGKPVTLSCSQTLNHNVMYWYQQKSSQAPKLLFHYYDKDFNNEADTPDNFQSRRPNTSFCFLDIRSPGLGDTAMYLCATSRDLTSTYEQYFGPGTRLTVT.

The chain uses TRBV5-1 and TRBJ2-7, with 7 bases fitting TRBD1. Germline V lookup: CDR1 SGHRS, CDR2 YFSETQ. The CDR3 is 14 residues long. V lost 5 bases, J lost 3 bases, and 8 bases stayed unmatched. The CDR3 sequence: CASRGVTGSYEQYF. The CDR3 DNA follows: TGCGCCAGCAGAGGTGTGACAGGGAGCTACGAGCAGTACTTC.

This clone showed up just once. The chain employs TRBV5-1 and TRBJ2-4; maybe TRBD2 (6 bases). Per germline, CDR1 SGHRS and CDR2 YFSETQ. CDR3 length: 14 amino acids. Trimming stripped 1 base from V and 11 bases from J, with 16 bases between. The CDR3 spells CASSLFPGERVQYF. The CDR3 DNA sequence: TGCGCCAGCAGCTTGTTTCCGGGGGAACGTGTTCAGTACTTC.